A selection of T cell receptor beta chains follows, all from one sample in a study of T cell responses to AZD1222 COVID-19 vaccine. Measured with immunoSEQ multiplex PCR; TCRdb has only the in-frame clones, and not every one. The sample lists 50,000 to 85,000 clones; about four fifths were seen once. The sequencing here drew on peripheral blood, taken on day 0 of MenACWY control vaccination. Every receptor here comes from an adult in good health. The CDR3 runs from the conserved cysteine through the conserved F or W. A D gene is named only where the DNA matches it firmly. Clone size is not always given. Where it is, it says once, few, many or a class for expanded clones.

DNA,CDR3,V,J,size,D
TGTGCCAGCAGTTTACTCAGGGGGGGTGGCTACACCTTC,CASSLLRGGGYTF,TRBV12-3/TRBV12-4,TRBJ1-2,-,TRBD1
TGCGCCAGCAGGACAGGGGGGCTTTTGGACGAGCAGTACTTC,CASRTGGLLDEQYF,TRBV5-1,TRBJ2-7,once,TRBD1
TGCGCCAGCAGCTTTCTACCCAGGGATAACTATGGCTACACCTTC,CASSFLPRDNYGYTF,TRBV5-1,TRBJ1-2,-,-
TGTGCCAGCAGCTGGCAACGGAACTACGAGCAGTACTTC,CASSWQRNYEQYF,TRBV11-2,TRBJ2-7,-,-
TGTGCCAGCAGCGCCGGGCCTTCGAACACCGGGGAGCTGTTTTTT,CASSAGPSNTGELFF,TRBV11-3,TRBJ2-2,-,-
TGTGCCAGCAGCTTTGGGCACGGGGGCTCCTACGAGCAGTACTTC,CASSFGHGGSYEQYF,TRBV5-5,TRBJ2-7,-,-
TGCAGTTGGGGCGGCCAGGAGACCCAGTACTTC,CSWGGQETQYF,TRBV20-1,TRBJ2-5,-,-
TGTGCCAGCAGCTTGGGGAACTTTGGGGACACTGAAGCTTTCTTT,CASSLGNFGDTEAFF,TRBV11-2,TRBJ1-1,-,-
TGTGCCAGCAGTTACTCGGGGGAGGCGGGTGAAGCTTTCTTT,CASSYSGEAGEAFF,TRBV6-2/TRBV6-3,TRBJ1-1,-,-
TGTGCCAGCAGCTCCCGGACTAGTAGAAGATACAATGAGCAGTTCTTC,CASSSRTSRRYNEQFF,TRBV9,TRBJ2-1,-,TRBD2
TGTGCCAGCAGCTCCCGAGAGGGACAGACAAACACCGGGGAGCTGTTTTTT,CASSSREGQTNTGELFF,TRBV9,TRBJ2-2,few,TRBD1
TGTGCCAGCAGCTTGGCCGGTGCGAAAGCTTTCTTT,CASSLAGAKAFF,TRBV5-4,TRBJ1-1,-,-
TGTGCCAGCAGCACTCGATACGAAGCTTTCTTT,CASSTRYEAFF,TRBV12-3/TRBV12-4,TRBJ1-1,-,-
TGTGCCAGCAGCTTGTCGACTAGCGGGGGGGCTGGCACAGATACGCAGTATTTT,CASSLSTSGGAGTDTQYF,TRBV7-9,TRBJ2-3,few,TRBD2
TGTGCCAGCAGGGGGGCGGGAGAAAAGGACGAGCAGTACTTC,CASRGAGEKDEQYF,TRBV28,TRBJ2-7,-,-
TGTGCCACCAGTGACGGACTCTCGGAGACCCAGTACTTC,CATSDGLSETQYF,TRBV24-1,TRBJ2-5,-,-
TGTGCCACCAGCAGAGAGGTTAGCGGGAGCTACGGGGAGCAGTTCTTC,CATSREVSGSYGEQFF,TRBV15,TRBJ2-1,few,TRBD2
TGTGCCAGCCGCCAAGAGGACAGGGACCGTTACGAGCAGTACTTC,CASRQEDRDRYEQYF,TRBV6-5,TRBJ2-7,-,TRBD1
TGTGCCAGCAGCCTTACTAGCGGACCTTACAATGAGCAGTTCTTC,CASSLTSGPYNEQFF,TRBV7-2,TRBJ2-1,once,TRBD2
TGTGCCAGCAGCTTCCTGGTAGGAATGATTTACAATGAGCAGTTCTTC,CASSFLVGMIYNEQFF,TRBV7-2,TRBJ2-1,-,-
TGTGCCTGGAGTGTACAGGGGCATGAAAAACTGTTTTTT,CAWSVQGHEKLFF,TRBV30,TRBJ1-4,-,TRBD1
TGCGCCAGCAGCTTATCACAGGGCGGGGATGAAAAACTGTTTTTT,CASSLSQGGDEKLFF,TRBV5-1,TRBJ1-4,-,-
TGTGCCAGTAGTCCACAGGGTGGGAATCAGCCCCAGCATTTT,CASSPQGGNQPQHF,TRBV19,TRBJ1-5,-,-
TGTGCCAGCAGCCACGGGGACAGGGAAGAGACCCAGTACTTC,CASSHGDREETQYF,TRBV3-1/TRBV3-2,TRBJ2-5,-,TRBD1
TGTGCCAGCAGCCCCTCTACCTCCTACGAGCAGTACTTC,CASSPSTSYEQYF,TRBV28,TRBJ2-7,-,-
TGTGCCATCAGTCAAAGCGGGAGGACCACAGATACGCAGTATTTT,CAISQSGRTTDTQYF,TRBV10-3,TRBJ2-3,-,TRBD2
TGCGCCAGCAGCCAAGAAGAGAAAAGATATGGCTACACCTTC,CASSQEEKRYGYTF,TRBV4-1,TRBJ1-2,-,-
TGTGCCTGGAGTGTAGGGGACAGGGGGTCAGATACGCAGTATTTT,CAWSVGDRGSDTQYF,TRBV30,TRBJ2-3,-,TRBD1
TGTGCCAGCAGTCGTCGGACAGGGGCGGGCACTGAAGCTTTCTTT,CASSRRTGAGTEAFF,TRBV6-6,TRBJ1-1,-,TRBD1
TGTGCCAGCAGGACAGGGGGCGAAAACACCATATATTTT,CASRTGGENTIYF,TRBV28,TRBJ1-3,-,TRBD1
TGCGCCAGTACTAGCGGGAGGTCCGAGCAGTACTTC,CASTSGRSEQYF,TRBV5-1,TRBJ2-7,-,TRBD2
TGTGCCAGCAGCGTAGGTAAAGGGGTCCCCACCGGGGAGCTGTTTTTT,CASSVGKGVPTGELFF,TRBV9,TRBJ2-2,once,-
TGTGCCAGCAGCCCGGCTGGCGGCAATCAGCCCCAGCATTTT,CASSPAGGNQPQHF,TRBV7-2,TRBJ1-5,-,-